These T cell receptor beta chains were read from a single sample in a study of T cell changes during pregnancy in multiple sclerosis. Produced via immunoSEQ multiplex PCR; TCRdb's table is partial and in-frame only. The repertoire consists of 53,000 or so clones, with approximately 94% occurring once and the leading ten covering around 0.6%. Here the sequenced sample was CD4+ T cells from peripheral blood mononuclear cells, taken in the second trimester of pregnancy. The receptor set was obtained from a female donor with multiple sclerosis, enrolled in a pregnancy study. CDR3s include the opening cysteine and the closing phenylalanine or tryptophan. Each record gives: D gene, clone size, CDR3 length, V gene, J gene, CDR3 protein, CDR3 DNA. D genes are given only for firm matches. The listing skips clone size in some rows; elsewhere it reads once, few, many or a size class.

TRBD1	once	13	TRBV29-1	TRBJ1-1	CSVGTGLITEAFF	TGCAGCGTGGGGACAGGGCTTATAACTGAAGCTTTCTTT
-	once	15	TRBV5-4	TRBJ2-2	CASSLGGRGAGELFF	TGTGCCAGCAGCTTGGGCGGCAGGGGAGCCGGGGAGCTGTTTTTT
-	-	15	TRBV7-6	TRBJ2-7	CASSPQEGITYEQYF	TGTGCCAGCAGCCCCCAGGAGGGGATAACCTACGAGCAGTACTTC
-	-	16	TRBV25-1	TRBJ1-2	CASSDERTGVNYGYTF	TGTGCCAGCAGTGACGAACGCACGGGGGTAAACTATGGCTACACCTTC
TRBD1	-	15	TRBV6-1	TRBJ2-7	CASSAEAGTVYEQYF	TGTGCCAGCAGTGCCGAAGCCGGGACAGTGTACGAGCAGTACTTC
-	-	14	TRBV7-2	TRBJ1-2	CASSAYRDPYGYTF	TGTGCCAGCAGCGCCTACAGGGACCCTTATGGCTACACCTTC
-	-	14	TRBV5-1	TRBJ2-1	CASSSWGLSNEQFF	TGCGCCAGCAGCTCTTGGGGCCTAAGCAATGAGCAGTTCTTC
TRBD1	-	14	TRBV6-5	TRBJ1-1	CASSSLGQPTEAFF	TGTGCCAGCAGTTCCCTGGGACAGCCCACTGAAGCTTTCTTT
-	-	14	TRBV6-1	TRBJ1-2	CASSEVGQVYGYTF	TGTGCCAGCAGTGAAGTGGGACAAGTCTATGGCTACACCTTC
-	-	17	TRBV5-8	TRBJ2-3	CASSPGIGTPGTDTQYF	TGTGCCAGCAGCCCCGGGATAGGAACACCCGGCACAGATACGCAGTATTTT
TRBD1	-	14	TRBV7-2	TRBJ1-1	CASPGQGPNTEAFF	TGTGCCAGCCCGGGACAGGGGCCGAACACTGAAGCTTTCTTT
-	once	11	TRBV21-1	TRBJ2-7	CASSHRDRLNF	TGTGCCAGCAGCCACCGGGACAGGTTGAACTTC
-	-	15	TRBV18	TRBJ1-5	CASSPDSGSNQPQHF	TGTGCCAGCTCACCGGACTCGGGGAGCAATCAGCCCCAGCATTTT
-	-	15	TRBV7-9	TRBJ1-6	CASTPATGYNSPLHF	TGTGCCAGCACCCCGGCGACAGGCTATAATTCACCCCTCCACTTT
TRBD2	-	16	TRBV10-3	TRBJ2-5	CAISGGLAGGQETQYF	TGTGCCATCAGTGGGGGGCTAGCGGGGGGCCAAGAGACCCAGTACTTC
TRBD1	-	14	TRBV19	TRBJ1-1	CATRDSPLNTEAFF	TGTGCCACAAGGGACAGCCCGTTGAACACTGAAGCTTTCTTT
TRBD1	-	16	TRBV4-3	TRBJ1-3	CASGDRGAPSGNTIYF	TGCGCCAGCGGGGACAGGGGAGCCCCCTCTGGAAACACCATATATTTT
-	-	16	TRBV7-2	TRBJ2-5	CASSLVVQWAQETQYF	TGTGCCAGCAGCTTAGTGGTGCAGTGGGCCCAAGAGACCCAGTACTTC
TRBD1	-	15	TRBV28	TRBJ2-6	CASSSTGRGANVLTF	TGTGCCAGCAGTTCGACAGGGAGAGGGGCCAACGTCCTGACTTTC
TRBD2	-	13	TRBV5-6	TRBJ2-1	CASSLPSGGARFF	TGTGCCAGCAGCTTGCCTAGCGGGGGGGCGAGGTTCTTC
-	-	12	TRBV19	TRBJ2-7	CASSSRSYEQYF	TGTGCCAGTAGTTCCAGATCCTACGAGCAGTACTTC
-	-	14	TRBV29-1	TRBJ1-5	CSVIFSGRNQPQHF	TGCAGCGTTATTTTTTCAGGCCGGAATCAGCCCCAGCATTTT
-	-	16	TRBV15	TRBJ1-4	CATSTGPQFYKEKLFF	TGTGCCACCAGCACAGGTCCACAGTTTTATAAAGAAAAACTGTTTTTT
-	-	16	TRBV2	TRBJ1-3	CASSRTREETGNTIYF	TGTGCCAGCAGTAGAACCAGGGAAGAGACTGGAAACACCATATATTTT
TRBD1	once	15	TRBV6-6	TRBJ1-4	CASSYPTGVGEKLFF	TGTGCCAGCAGTTACCCCACAGGGGTCGGGGAAAAACTGTTTTTT
TRBD1	-	15	TRBV7-6	TRBJ1-1	CASSPLPGQAYEAFF	TGTGCCAGCAGCCCATTACCGGGACAGGCCTATGAAGCTTTCTTT
TRBD1	-	15	TRBV14	TRBJ2-7	CASSLGQGGVYEQYF	TGTGCCAGCAGCCTTGGACAGGGTGGGGTCTACGAGCAGTACTTC
-	-	16	TRBV7-2	TRBJ2-2	CASSPNFDSNTGELFF	TGTGCCAGCAGCCCTAACTTCGACAGCAACACCGGGGAGCTGTTTTTT
TRBD2	-	17	TRBV9	TRBJ2-3	CASSPRIERGTTDTQYF	TGTGCCAGCAGCCCCAGAATCGAGCGGGGAACCACAGATACGCAGTATTTT
-	-	15	TRBV5-4	TRBJ1-4	CASSLGGRGAEKLFF	TGTGCCAGCAGCTTGGGGGGCAGGGGTGCTGAAAAACTGTTTTTT
-	-	13	TRBV5-1	TRBJ2-1	CASSREPHTEQFF	TGCGCCAGCAGCCGGGAGCCCCACACTGAGCAGTTCTTC
-	-	15	TRBV5-5	TRBJ1-6	CASTLRTAFNSPLHF	TGTGCCAGCACCCTTAGGACAGCCTTCAATTCACCCCTCCACTTT
-	once	13	TRBV7-2	TRBJ2-7	CASSLLGLHEQYF	TGTGCCAGCAGCTTATTGGGCCTCCACGAGCAGTACTTC
TRBD1	-	17	TRBV5-1	TRBJ2-1	CASSLGGFGDRIDEQFF	TGCGCCAGCAGCTTGGGGGGGTTCGGGGACAGGATAGATGAGCAGTTCTTC
TRBD1	-	15	TRBV7-9	TRBJ1-5	CASSLGDRGNQPQHF	TGTGCCAGCAGCTTAGGGGACAGGGGCAATCAGCCCCAGCATTTT
-	once	16	TRBV5-1	TRBJ1-4	CASSLGGLGAYEKLFF	TGCGCCAGCAGCTTGGGGGGCCTGGGCGCTTATGAAAAACTGTTTTTT
-	-	11	TRBV20-1	TRBJ2-3	CSAQATDTQYF	TGCAGTGCCCAGGCGACAGATACGCAGTATTTT
-	-	13	TRBV27	TRBJ2-7	CASRQSASYEQYF	TGTGCCAGCAGACAAAGCGCATCCTACGAGCAGTACTTC
-	-	16	TRBV6-5	TRBJ1-1	CASSYLRLGGNTEAFF	TGTGCCAGCAGTTATCTTCGGTTAGGGGGAAACACTGAAGCTTTCTTT
-	-	15	TRBV9	TRBJ2-2	CASSVVGGNTGELFF	TGTGCCAGCAGCGTAGTCGGGGGGAACACCGGGGAGCTGTTTTTT
-	-	13	TRBV9	TRBJ2-3	CASSSTSRDTQYF	TGTGCCAGCAGCTCTACGTCGAGGGATACGCAGTATTTT
TRBD1	-	13	TRBV19	TRBJ1-2	CASSPDRGYGYTF	TGTGCCAGTAGTCCGGACAGGGGCTATGGCTACACCTTC
TRBD2	-	19	TRBV5-4	TRBJ2-5	CASSGTTSGGYYLGETQYF	TGTGCCAGCAGCGGGACGACTAGCGGGGGGTATTATCTAGGAGAGACCCAGTACTTC
TRBD1	-	16	TRBV9	TRBJ1-4	CASSVEPGQGYEKLFF	TGTGCCAGCAGCGTTGAACCGGGACAGGGATATGAAAAACTGTTTTTT
-	-	12	TRBV7-2	TRBJ2-1	CASSQRYYEQFF	TGTGCCAGCAGCCAGCGGTATTATGAGCAGTTCTTC
-	-	11	TRBV25-1	TRBJ2-7	CASLGSYEQYF	TGTGCCAGCCTCGGCTCCTACGAGCAGTACTTC
TRBD1	-	15	TRBV29-1	TRBJ2-7	CSVEQLQGAWDEQYF	TGCAGCGTTGAACAGCTCCAGGGGGCTTGGGACGAGCAGTACTTC
-	-	14	TRBV11-2	TRBJ2-7	CASTLVPGFYEQYF	TGTGCCAGCACACTAGTCCCTGGGTTCTACGAGCAGTACTTC
-	-	14	TRBV6-1	TRBJ1-4	CASTTREGIEKLFF	TGTGCCAGCACCACTAGGGAGGGTATTGAAAAACTGTTTTTT
-	-	15	TRBV27	TRBJ1-2	CASRSHRETNYGYTF	TGTGCCAGTCGATCCCACAGGGAAACTAACTATGGCTACACCTTC
TRBD2	-	16	TRBV5-5	TRBJ2-7	CASSPRTSGSSYEQYF	TGTGCCAGCAGCCCGAGGACTAGCGGGTCATCCTACGAGCAGTACTTC
-	-	15	TRBV4-1	TRBJ2-2	CASSQGHINTGELFF	TGCGCCAGCAGCCAGGGACATATCAACACCGGGGAGCTGTTTTTT
TRBD1	-	16	TRBV5-4	TRBJ1-4	CASSLPTGTGNEKLFF	TGTGCCAGCAGCTTACCTACCGGGACAGGAAATGAAAAACTGTTTTTT
TRBD2	-	15	TRBV5-4	TRBJ2-1	CASSFGRGGYNEQFF	TGTGCCAGCAGCTTTGGGCGGGGGGGCTACAATGAGCAGTTCTTC